This T cell receptor beta chain was profiled in a study of beta chain features in type 1 diabetes. Sorting that relied on CD45RO/CCR7/CD25/CD127/CD95/CD27 yielded CD4+ naive, central memory, regulatory and stem cell-like memory cells. The length of the CDR3 is 21 residues. Study conclusions and caveats: The naive, central memory and Treg TCRB repertoires of patients appeared to be more similar to one another than those of healthy donors. Insertions at VDJ junctions were less frequent in type 1 diabetes patients. These patients also deleted more nucleotides at the same junctions. All four CD4+ subsets from Type 1 diabetes patients carried moderately but significantly shorter TCRB CDR3s.

Reverse transcription of all isolated RNA meant that expressed TCRB transcripts were sequenced. It was found that naive, central memory and regulatory T cell samples averaged about 3.4 million reads. The table came from immunoSEQ multiplex PCR; TCRdb's copy has only in-frame clones and leaves some out. This sample has hundreds of thousands of clones; over 12% occur once, and the top ten carry less than 0.02%. Regarding this clone: Antigen unknown.

The chain employs TRBV21-1 and TRBJ2-1; TRBD2, the D gene given by the table, was not confirmed from the DNA. TRBV21-1 is designated a pseudogene. The receptor's source is a man between 18 and 35 years old with type 1 diabetes. The sample consisted of naive CD4+ T cells from blood. DNA of the CDR3: TGTGCCAGCAGCAAAGCGCTTTTGGCTAGCGGGAACGCCTCGGGAGGGTATGAGCAGTTCTTC. Amino acids: CASSKALLASGNASGGYEQFF.